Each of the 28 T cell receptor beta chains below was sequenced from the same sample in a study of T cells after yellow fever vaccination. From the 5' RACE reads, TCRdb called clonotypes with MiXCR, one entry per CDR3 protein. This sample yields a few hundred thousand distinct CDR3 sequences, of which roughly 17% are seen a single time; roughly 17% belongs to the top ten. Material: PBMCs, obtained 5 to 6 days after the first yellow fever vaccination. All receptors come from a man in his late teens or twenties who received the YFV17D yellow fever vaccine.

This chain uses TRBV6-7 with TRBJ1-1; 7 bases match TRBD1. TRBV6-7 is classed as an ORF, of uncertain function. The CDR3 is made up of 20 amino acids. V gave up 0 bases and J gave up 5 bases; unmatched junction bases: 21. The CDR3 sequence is CASSYSLGQCEPRDETEAFF. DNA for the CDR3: TGTGCCAGCAGTTACTCGCTGGGACAGTGCGAACCACGCGACGAGACTGAAGCTTTCTTT.

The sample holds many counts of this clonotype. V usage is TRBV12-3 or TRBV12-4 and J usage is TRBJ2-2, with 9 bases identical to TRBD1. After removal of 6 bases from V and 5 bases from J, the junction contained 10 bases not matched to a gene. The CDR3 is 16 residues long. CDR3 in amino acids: CASSRQLGQGTGELFF. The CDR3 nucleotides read TGTGCCAGCAGCAGACAATTAGGACAGGGGACCGGGGAGCTGTTTTTT.

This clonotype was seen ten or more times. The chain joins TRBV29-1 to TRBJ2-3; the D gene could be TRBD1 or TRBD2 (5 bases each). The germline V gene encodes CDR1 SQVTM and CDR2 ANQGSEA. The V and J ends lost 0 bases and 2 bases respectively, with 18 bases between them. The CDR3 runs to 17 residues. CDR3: CSVEEGETRDDTDTQYF. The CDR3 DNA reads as TGCAGCGTTGAAGAGGGGGAGACACGAGATGACACAGATACGCAGTATTTT.

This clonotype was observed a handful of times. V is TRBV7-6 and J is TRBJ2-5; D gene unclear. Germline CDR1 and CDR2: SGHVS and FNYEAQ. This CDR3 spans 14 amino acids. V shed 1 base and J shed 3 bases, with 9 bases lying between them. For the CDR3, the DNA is TGTGCCAGCAGCTTAGTTACTGGTGAAGAGACCCAGTACTTC. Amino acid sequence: CASSLVTGEETQYF.

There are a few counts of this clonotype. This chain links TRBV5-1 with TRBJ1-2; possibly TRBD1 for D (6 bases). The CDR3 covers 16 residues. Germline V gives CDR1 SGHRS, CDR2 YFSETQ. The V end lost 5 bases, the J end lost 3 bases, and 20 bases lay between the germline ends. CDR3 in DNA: TGCGCCAGCAGTCTTATGCAGACAGGAACCGACTATGGCTACACCTTC. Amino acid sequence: CASSLMQTGTDYGYTF.

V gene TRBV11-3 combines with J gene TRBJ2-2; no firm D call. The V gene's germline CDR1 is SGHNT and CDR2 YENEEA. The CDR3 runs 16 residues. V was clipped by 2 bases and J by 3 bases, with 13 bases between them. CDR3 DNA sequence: TGTGCCAGCAGCTTAAAGTCCGTGTTGGACACCGGGGAGCTGTTTTTT. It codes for CASSLKSVLDTGELFF.

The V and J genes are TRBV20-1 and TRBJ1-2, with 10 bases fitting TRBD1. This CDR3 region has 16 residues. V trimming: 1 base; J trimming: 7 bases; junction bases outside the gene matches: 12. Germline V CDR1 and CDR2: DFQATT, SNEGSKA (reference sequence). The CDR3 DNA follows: TGCAGTGCTAGAGCCGTGTTCCGGACAGGGGGAAGTGGCTACACCTTC. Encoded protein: CSARAVFRTGGSGYTF.

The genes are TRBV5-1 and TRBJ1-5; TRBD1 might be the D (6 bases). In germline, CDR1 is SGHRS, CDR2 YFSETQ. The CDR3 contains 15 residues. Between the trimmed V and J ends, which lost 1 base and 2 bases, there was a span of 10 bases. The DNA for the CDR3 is TGCGCCAGCAGCTTGAGCGGGGGCCGCAATCAGCCCCAGCATTTT. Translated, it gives CASSLSGGRNQPQHF.

The CDR3 coding sequence is TGTGCCAGCAGCTTATCCAGGGACAACACTGAAGCTTTCTTT. This gives the protein CASSLSRDNTEAFF. The V gene is TRBV7-3, the J gene TRBJ1-1; tentative D call: TRBD1 (5 bases). Deletions cut 2 bases from V and 2 bases from J, with 9 bases between. The CDR3 is 14 residues long. CDR1 is SGHTA and CDR2 is FQGTGA in the germline V gene.

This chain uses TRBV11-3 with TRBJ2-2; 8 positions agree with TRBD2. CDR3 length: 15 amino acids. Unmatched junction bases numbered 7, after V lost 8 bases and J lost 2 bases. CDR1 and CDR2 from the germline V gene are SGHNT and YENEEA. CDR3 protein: CASGLAGSNTGELFF. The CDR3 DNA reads TGTGCCAGCGGCCTAGCGGGTTCTAACACCGGGGAGCTGTTTTTT.

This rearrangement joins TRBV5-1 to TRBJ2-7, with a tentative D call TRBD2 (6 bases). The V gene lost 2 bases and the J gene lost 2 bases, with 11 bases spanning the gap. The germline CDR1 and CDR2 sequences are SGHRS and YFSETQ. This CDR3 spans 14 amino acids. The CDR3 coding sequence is TGCGCCAGCAGCTTCACGGGGGAAACCTACGAGCAGTACGTC. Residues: CASSFTGETYEQYV.

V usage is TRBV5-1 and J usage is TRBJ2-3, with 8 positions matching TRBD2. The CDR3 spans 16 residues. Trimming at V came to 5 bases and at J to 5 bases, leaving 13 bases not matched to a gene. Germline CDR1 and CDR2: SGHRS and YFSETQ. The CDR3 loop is CASRDPSGPTGDTQYF. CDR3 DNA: TGCGCCAGCAGGGATCCTAGCGGGCCTACTGGAGATACGCAGTATTTT.

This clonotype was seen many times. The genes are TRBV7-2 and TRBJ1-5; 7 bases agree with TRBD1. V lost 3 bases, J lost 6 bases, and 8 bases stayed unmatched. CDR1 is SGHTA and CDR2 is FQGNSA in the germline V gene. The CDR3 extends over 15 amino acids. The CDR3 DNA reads TGTGCCAGCAGCTTCTCGACAACAGGGGTTCAGCCCCAGCATTTT. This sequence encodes CASSFSTTGVQPQHF.

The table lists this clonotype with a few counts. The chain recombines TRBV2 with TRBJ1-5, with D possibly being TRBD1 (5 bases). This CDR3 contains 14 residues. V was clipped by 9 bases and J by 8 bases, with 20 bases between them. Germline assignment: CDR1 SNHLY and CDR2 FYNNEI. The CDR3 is CASALQATGEPQHF. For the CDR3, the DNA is TGTGCCAGTGCGTTACAGGCGACGGGGGAGCCCCAGCATTTT. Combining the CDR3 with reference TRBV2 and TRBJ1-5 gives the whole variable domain EPEVTQTPSHQVTQMGQEVILRCVPISNHLYFYWYRQILGQKVEFLVSFYNNEISEKSEIFDDQFSVERPDGSNFTLKIRSTKLEDSAMYFCASALQATGEPQHFGDGTRLSIL.

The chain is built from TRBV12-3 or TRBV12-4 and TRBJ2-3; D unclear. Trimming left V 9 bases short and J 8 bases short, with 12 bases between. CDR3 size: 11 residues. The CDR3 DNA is TGTGCCAGTCAAGACCGCGGTACGCAGTATTTT. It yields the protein CASQDRGTQYF.

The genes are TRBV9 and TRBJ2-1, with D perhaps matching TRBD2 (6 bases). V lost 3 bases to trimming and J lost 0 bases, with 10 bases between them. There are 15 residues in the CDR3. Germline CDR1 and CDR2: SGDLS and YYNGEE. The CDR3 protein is CASSGAGSSYNEQFF. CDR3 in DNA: TGTGCCAGCAGCGGGGCGGGGAGCTCCTACAATGAGCAGTTCTTC.

This chain's CDR3 is CASSPDRTGGIVYGYTF. In nucleotides, the CDR3 is TGCGCCAGCAGCCCAGACAGGACAGGGGGCATCGTCTATGGCTACACCTTC. This chain links TRBV4-3 with TRBJ1-2; 11 bases are a match to TRBD1. Per germline, CDR1 LGHNA and CDR2 YSLEER. The CDR3 loop spans 17 amino acids. V lost 4 bases to trimming and J lost 4 bases; unmatched junction nucleotides: 11.

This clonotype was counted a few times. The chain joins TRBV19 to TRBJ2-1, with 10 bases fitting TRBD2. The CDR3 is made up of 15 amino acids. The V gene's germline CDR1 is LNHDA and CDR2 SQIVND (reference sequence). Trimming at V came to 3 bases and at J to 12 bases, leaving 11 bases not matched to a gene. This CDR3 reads CASSILAGGPVGQFF. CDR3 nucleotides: TGTGCCAGTAGTATTTTAGCGGGGGGTCCCGTGGGGCAGTTCTTC.

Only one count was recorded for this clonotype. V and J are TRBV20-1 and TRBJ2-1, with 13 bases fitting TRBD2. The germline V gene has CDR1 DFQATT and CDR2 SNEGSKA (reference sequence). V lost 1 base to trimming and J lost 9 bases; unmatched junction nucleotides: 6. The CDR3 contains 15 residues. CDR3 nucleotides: TGCAGTGCTAGAGCACCGACTAGCGGGGGGCTTGAGCAGTTCTTC. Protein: CSARAPTSGGLEQFF.

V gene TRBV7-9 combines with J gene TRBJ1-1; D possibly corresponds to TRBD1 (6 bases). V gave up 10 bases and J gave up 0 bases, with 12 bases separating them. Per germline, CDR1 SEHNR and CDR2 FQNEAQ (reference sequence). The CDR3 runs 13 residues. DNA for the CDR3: TGTGCCACTAACAGGGCTATGAACACTGAAGCTTTCTTT. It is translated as CATNRAMNTEAFF.

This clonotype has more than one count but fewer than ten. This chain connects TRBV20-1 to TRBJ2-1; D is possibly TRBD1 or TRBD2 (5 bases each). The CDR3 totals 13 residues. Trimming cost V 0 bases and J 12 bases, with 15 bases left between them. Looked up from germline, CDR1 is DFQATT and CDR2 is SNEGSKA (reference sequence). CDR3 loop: CSARETPRGPQFF. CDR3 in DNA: TGCAGTGCTAGAGAGACCCCCCGGGGACCGCAGTTCTTC.

CDR3 sequence (DNA): TGTGCCAGCAGTCCGTCATCCGGGACAGTGAATGAAAAACTGTTTTTT. It specifies CASSPSSGTVNEKLFF. The chain employs TRBV12-3 or TRBV12-4 and TRBJ1-4; 7 bases are shared with TRBD1. J lost 5 bases, V lost 5 bases, and 11 bases had no gene match. The CDR3 extends over 16 amino acids.

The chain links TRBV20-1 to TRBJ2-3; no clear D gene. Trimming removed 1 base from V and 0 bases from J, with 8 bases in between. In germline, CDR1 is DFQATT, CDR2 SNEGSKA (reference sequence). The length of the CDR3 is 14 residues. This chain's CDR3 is CSARVVQSTDTQYF. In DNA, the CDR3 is TGCAGTGCTAGAGTCGTACAGAGCACAGATACGCAGTATTTT.

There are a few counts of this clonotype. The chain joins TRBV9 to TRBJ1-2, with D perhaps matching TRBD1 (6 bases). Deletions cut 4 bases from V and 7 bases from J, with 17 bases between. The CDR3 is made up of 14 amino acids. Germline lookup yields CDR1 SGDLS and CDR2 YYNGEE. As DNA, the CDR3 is TGTGCCAGCAGCCCCGTAACAGGGAACAGTGGCTACACCTTC. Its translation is CASSPVTGNSGYTF.

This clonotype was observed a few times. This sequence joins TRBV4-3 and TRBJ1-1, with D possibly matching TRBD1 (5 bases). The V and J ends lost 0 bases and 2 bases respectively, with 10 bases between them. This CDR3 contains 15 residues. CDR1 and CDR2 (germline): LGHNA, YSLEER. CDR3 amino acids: CASSQDFRGNTEAFF. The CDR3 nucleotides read TGCGCCAGCAGCCAAGATTTTAGGGGCAACACTGAAGCTTTCTTT.

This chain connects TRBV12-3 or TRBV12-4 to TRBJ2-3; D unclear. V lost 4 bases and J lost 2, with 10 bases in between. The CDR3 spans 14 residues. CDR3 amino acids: CASSYSAATDTQYF. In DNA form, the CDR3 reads TGTGCCAGCAGTTATTCGGCGGCCACAGATACGCAGTATTTT.

CDR3 residues: CSVDSSTDTQYF. DNA for the CDR3: TGCAGCGTTGACAGCAGCACAGATACGCAGTATTTT. V gene TRBV29-1 combines with J gene TRBJ2-3; D call uncertain. This CDR3 has 12 amino acids. CDR1 and CDR2 from the germline V gene are SQVTM and ANQGSEA. The ends were cut back, 3 bases at V and 0 bases at J, with 4 bases in the middle.

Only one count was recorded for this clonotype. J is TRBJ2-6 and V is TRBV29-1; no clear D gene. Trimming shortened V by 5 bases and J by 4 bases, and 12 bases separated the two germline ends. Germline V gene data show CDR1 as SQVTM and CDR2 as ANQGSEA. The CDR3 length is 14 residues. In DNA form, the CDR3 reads TGCAGCGTTTACCCGGTGGCGGGGGCCAACGTCCTGACTTTC. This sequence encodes CSVYPVAGANVLTF.